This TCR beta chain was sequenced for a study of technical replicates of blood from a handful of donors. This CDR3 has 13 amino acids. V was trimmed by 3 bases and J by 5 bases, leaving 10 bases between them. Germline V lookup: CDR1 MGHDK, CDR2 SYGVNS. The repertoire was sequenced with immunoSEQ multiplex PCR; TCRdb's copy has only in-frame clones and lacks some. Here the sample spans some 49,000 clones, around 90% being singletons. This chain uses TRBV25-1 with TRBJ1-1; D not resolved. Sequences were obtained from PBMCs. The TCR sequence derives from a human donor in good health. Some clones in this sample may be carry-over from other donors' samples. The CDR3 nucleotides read TGTGCCAGCAGTGAGGCCTCCTGGACTGAAGCTTTCTTT. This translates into CASSEASWTEAFF.